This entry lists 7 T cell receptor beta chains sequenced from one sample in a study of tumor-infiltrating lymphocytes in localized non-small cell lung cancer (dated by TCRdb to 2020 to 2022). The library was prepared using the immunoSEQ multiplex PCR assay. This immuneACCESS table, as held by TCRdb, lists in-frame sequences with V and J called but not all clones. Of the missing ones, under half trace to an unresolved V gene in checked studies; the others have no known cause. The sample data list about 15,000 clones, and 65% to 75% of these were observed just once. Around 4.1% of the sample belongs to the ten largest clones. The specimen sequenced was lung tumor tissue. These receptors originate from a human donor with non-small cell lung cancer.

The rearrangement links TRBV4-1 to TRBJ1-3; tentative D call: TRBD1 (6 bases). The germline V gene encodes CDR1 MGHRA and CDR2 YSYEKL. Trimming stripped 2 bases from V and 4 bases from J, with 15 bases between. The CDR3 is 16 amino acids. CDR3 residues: CASSQIFARGGNTIYF. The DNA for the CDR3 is TGCGCCAGCAGCCAAATTTTTGCCAGGGGCGGAAACACCATATATTTT.

DNA of the CDR3: TGTGCCAGCAGCTTACTAGGGACAGGGAGCGAAAAACTGTTTTTT. Its protein product is CASSLLGTGSEKLFF. This sequence joins TRBV7-9 and TRBJ1-4, with 9 bases identical to TRBD1. Trimming at V came to 2 bases and at J to 8 bases, leaving 6 bases not matched to a gene. There are 15 residues in the CDR3. The germline V gene has CDR1 SEHNR and CDR2 FQNEAQ (reference sequence).

CDR3 sequence: CASSRDSGTDTQYF. CDR3 DNA sequence: TGTGCCAGCAGCCGGGACAGCGGCACAGATACGCAGTATTTT. The V call is TRBV7-6, the J call TRBJ2-3, with TRBD1 matching 7 bases. The V gene end was trimmed by 5 bases and the J gene end by 1 base; junction bases not matched to a gene: 3. This CDR3 has 14 amino acids. The germline gives CDR1 SGHVS, CDR2 FNYEAQ.

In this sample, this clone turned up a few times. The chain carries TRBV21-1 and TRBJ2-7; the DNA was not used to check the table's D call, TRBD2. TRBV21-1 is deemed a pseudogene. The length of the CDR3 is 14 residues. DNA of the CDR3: TGTGCCAGCAGCAACGGGTGTATGGGCTACGAGCAGTACTTC. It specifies CASSNGCMGYEQYF.

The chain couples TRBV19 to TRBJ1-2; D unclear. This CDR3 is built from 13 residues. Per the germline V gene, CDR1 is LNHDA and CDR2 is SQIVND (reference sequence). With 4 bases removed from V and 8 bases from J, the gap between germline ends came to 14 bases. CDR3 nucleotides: TGTGCCAGTAGTACCCAACCGGGAGGGGGCTACACCTTC. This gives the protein CASSTQPGGGYTF. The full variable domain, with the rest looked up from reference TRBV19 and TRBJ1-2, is DGGITQSPKYLFRKEGQNVTLSCEQNLNHDAMYWYRQDPGQGLRLIYYSQIVNDFQKGDIAEGYSVSREKKESFPLTVTSAQKNPTAFYLCASSTQPGGGYTFGSGTRLTVV.

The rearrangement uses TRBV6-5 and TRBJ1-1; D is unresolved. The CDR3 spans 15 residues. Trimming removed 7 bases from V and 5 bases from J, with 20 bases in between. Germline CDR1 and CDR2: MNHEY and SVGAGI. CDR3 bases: TGTGCCAGCACCCACCACCGAGCAAAAGGGACTGAAGCTTTCTTT. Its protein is CASTHHRAKGTEAFF.

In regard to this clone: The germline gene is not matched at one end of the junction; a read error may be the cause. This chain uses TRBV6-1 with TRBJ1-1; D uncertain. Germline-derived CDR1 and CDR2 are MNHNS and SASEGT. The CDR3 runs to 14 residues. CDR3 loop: CASSEARGRTEAFF. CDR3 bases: TGTGCTAGCAGTGAAGCGCGTGGGAGGACTGAAGCTTTCTTT.